Each of the 10 T cell receptor beta chains below was sequenced from the same sample in a study of OX40 agonist ivuxolimab in advanced cancers. Assay: immunoSEQ multiplex PCR; the TCRdb copy retains only in-frame clones and omits some. The sample yields roughly 56,000 clones, roughly 89% seen once. This specimen consisted of CD4+ or CD8+ T cells sorted from blood, obtained in a trial of the OX40 agonist ivuxolimab. The receptors here all came from an adult with an advanced solid tumor such as melanoma, head and neck, liver or kidney cancer.

The sample holds one count of this clone. The chain recombines TRBV7-3 with TRBJ2-5; TRBD2 matches 10 bases. The V gene end was trimmed by 5 bases and the J gene end by 4 bases; junction bases not matched to a gene: 4. CDR1 SGHTA and CDR2 FQGTGA come from the germline V gene. This CDR3 comprises 14 residues. The CDR3: CASSPSGSTETQYF. The CDR3 DNA reads as TGTGCCAGCAGCCCTAGCGGGAGCACAGAGACCCAGTACTTC.

This clone was found a few times. CDR3: CASSEVGPQGFF. The DNA for the CDR3 is TGTGCCAGCAGTGAAGTGGGGCCCCAAGGGTTCTTC. The chain employs TRBV6-1 and TRBJ2-1; possibly TRBD1 for D (5 bases). The CDR3 length is 12 residues. V was trimmed by 1 base and J by 15 bases, leaving 13 bases between them. Germline values: CDR1 MNHNS, CDR2 SASEGT.

The rearrangement uses TRBV4-1 and TRBJ2-3; 11 positions match TRBD2. Germline V gives CDR1 MGHRA, CDR2 YSYEKL. The junction had 2 bases not matched to a gene; V was cut back by 4 bases and J by 2 bases. The CDR3 has 15 amino acids. The CDR3 loop reads CASSLAGGPTDTQYF. In DNA, the CDR3 is TGCGCCAGCAGCCTAGCGGGAGGGCCCACAGATACGCAGTATTTT.

The CDR3 sequence is CASSELIRKLFF. DNA of the CDR3: TGTGCCAGCAGTGAACTAATTAGAAAGCTGTTTTTT. V is TRBV2 and J is TRBJ2-2; D remains unclear. Looked up from germline, CDR1 is SNHLY and CDR2 is FYNNEI. Trimming removed 2 bases at V and 12 bases at J, with 10 bases between. The CDR3 spans 12 residues.

The J gene is TRBJ2-5, the V gene TRBV11-2; D ambiguous. CDR1 is SGHAT, CDR2 FQNNGV, per germline. CDR3 length equals 15 residues. The V and J ends lost 2 bases and 4 bases respectively, with 14 bases between them. CDR3 in DNA: TGTGCCAGCAGCTTACTCGCCGCGCGCGGAGAGACCCAGTACTTC. Encoded protein: CASSLLAARGETQYF.

The V gene is TRBV5-5, the J gene TRBJ1-5; a possible D gene is TRBD1 (5 bases). Germline lookup yields CDR1 SGHKS and CDR2 YYEKEE (reference sequence). CDR3 length equals 15 residues. With 5 bases removed from V and 3 bases from J, the gap between germline ends came to 15 bases. The CDR3 DNA reads TGTGCCAGCAGAAGACAGTCCTACGCCAATCAGCCCCAGCATTTT. It translates to CASRRQSYANQPQHF. The full variable domain, in which reference TRBV5-5 and TRBJ1-5 provide the parts outside the CDR3, is DAGVTQSPTHLIKTRGQQVTLRCSPISGHKSVSWYQQVLGQGPQFIFQYYEKEERGRGNFPDRFSARQFPNYSSELNVNALLLGDSALYLCASRRQSYANQPQHFGDGTRLSIL.

CDR3 in DNA: TGCGCCAGCAGACCGGGGGAAACCGGGGAGCTGTTTTTT. Amino acids: CASRPGETGELFF. The genes are TRBV5-1 and TRBJ2-2; maybe TRBD2 (6 bases). Germline V gene data show CDR1 as SGHRS and CDR2 as YFSETQ. The V end lost 5 bases, the J end lost 5 bases, and 10 bases lay between the germline ends. The CDR3 spans 13 residues.

This chain joins TRBV5-5 and TRBJ2-7; no clear D. Looked up from germline, CDR1 is SGHKS and CDR2 is YYEKEE (reference sequence). Trimming removed 4 bases from V and 2 bases from J, with 13 bases in between. This CDR3 comprises 14 residues. The CDR3: CASSQDSSAYEQYF. The CDR3 DNA is TGTGCCAGCAGCCAAGATTCGTCGGCCTACGAGCAGTACTTC.

This clone was seen once. The chain joins TRBV5-1 to TRBJ2-2; 7 bases are shared with TRBD2. After removal of 7 bases from V and 3 bases from J, the junction contained 3 bases not matched to a gene. This CDR3 contains 13 residues. CDR1 is SGHRS and CDR2 is YFSETQ in the germline V gene. CDR3 nucleotide sequence: TGCGCCAGCTCTCGGGGGGACACCGGGGAGCTGTTTTTT. As protein: CASSRGDTGELFF.

This rearrangement joins TRBV5-1 to TRBJ1-1; 7 positions match TRBD1. Germline V gene lookup returns CDR1 SGHRS and CDR2 YFSETQ. The CDR3 is made up of 14 amino acids. V gave up 4 bases and J gave up 1 base; unmatched junction bases: 4. CDR3 sequence reads: CASSTRTGNTEAFF. CDR3 in DNA: TGCGCCAGCAGCACCCGGACAGGGAACACTGAAGCTTTCTTT.